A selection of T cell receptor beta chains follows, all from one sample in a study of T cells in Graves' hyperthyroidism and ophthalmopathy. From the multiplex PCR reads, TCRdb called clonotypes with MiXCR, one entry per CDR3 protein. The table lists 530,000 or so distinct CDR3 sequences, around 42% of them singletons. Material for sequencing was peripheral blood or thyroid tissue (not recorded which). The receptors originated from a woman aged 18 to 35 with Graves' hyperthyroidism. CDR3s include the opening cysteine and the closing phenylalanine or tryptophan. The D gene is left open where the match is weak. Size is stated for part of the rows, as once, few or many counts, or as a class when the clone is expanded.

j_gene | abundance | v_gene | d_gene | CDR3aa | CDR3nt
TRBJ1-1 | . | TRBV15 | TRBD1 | CATSRDRGPEAFF | TGTGCCACCAGCAGAGATAGGGGGCCTGAAGCTTTCTTT
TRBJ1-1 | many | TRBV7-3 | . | CASSTTEVRGTEAFF | TGTGCCAGCAGCACCACCGAGGTCAGGGGTACTGAAGCTTTCTTT
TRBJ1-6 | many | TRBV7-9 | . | CASERLTNNSPLHF | TGTGCCAGTGAGAGGCTAACAAATAATTCACCCCTCCACTTT
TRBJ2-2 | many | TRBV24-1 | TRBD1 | CATRETGGTGELFF | TGTGCCACCAGAGAGACAGGGGGCACCGGGGAGCTGTTTTTT
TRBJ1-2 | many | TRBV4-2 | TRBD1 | CASRQDREVYGYTF | TGTGCCAGCAGGCAGGACAGGGAGGTCTATGGCTACACCTTC
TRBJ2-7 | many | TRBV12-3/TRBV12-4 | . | CASGIGPYEQYF | TGTGCCAGCGGGATCGGACCCTACGAGCAGTACTTC
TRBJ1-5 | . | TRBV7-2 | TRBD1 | CASSLRLAGQGVTGPQHF | TGTGCCAGCAGCTTAAGGCTAGCGGGACAGGGGGTCACTGGGCCCCAGCATTTT
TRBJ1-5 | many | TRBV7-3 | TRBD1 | CASSSGGNQPQHF | TGCGCCAGCAGCTCAGGGGGTAATCAGCCCCAGCATTTT
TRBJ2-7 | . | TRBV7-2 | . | CASSLRRARDEQYF | TGTGCCAGCAGCTTAAGGCGCGCAAGGGACGAGCAGTACTTC
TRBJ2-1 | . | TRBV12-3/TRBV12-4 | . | CATWGPNEQFF | TGTGCCACGTGGGGCCCCAATGAGCAGTTCTTC
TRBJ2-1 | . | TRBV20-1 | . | CSARDSSFNEQFF | TGCAGTGCTAGAGATTCTAGTTTCAATGAGCAGTTCTTC
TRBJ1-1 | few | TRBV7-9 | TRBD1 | CASSSLQGAGTEAFF | TGTGCCAGCAGCTCTTTACAGGGGGCGGGCACTGAAGCTTTCTTT
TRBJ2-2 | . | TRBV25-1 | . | CASSQFGPEQFFGAGELFF | .
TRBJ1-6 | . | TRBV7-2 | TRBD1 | CASSLATGANNSPLHF | TGTGCCAGCAGCTTAGCGACAGGGGCCAATAATTCACCCCTCCACTTT
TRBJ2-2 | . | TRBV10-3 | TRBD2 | CAISEGTTAGSGELFF | TGTGCCATCAGTGAAGGGACGACAGCGGGATCCGGGGAGCTGTTTTTT
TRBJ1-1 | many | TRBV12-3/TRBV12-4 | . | CASRYLRGDHTEAFF | TGTGCCAGCAGATATCTCAGGGGCGACCACACTGAAGCTTTCTTT
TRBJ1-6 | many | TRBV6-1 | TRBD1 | CASSRQGQISPLHF | TGTGCCAGCAGCAGACAGGGGCAGATTTCACCCCTCCACTTT
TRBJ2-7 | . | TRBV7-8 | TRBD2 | CASSQGSGAYGQYF | TGTGCCAGCAGCCAAGGTAGCGGGGCCTACGGGCAGTACTTC
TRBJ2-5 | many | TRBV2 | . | CASSDRTDQETQYF | TGTGCCAGCAGTGACAGGACCGACCAAGAGACCCAGTACTTC
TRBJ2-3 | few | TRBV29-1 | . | CSGGTSTDTQYF | TGCAGCGGCGGGACTAGCACAGATACGCAGTATTTT
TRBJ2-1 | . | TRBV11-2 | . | CASSLYYSNEQFF | TGTGCCAGCAGCCTATACTACAGCAATGAGCAGTTCTTC
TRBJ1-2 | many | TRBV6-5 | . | CASRGNWYGYTF | TGTGCCAGCAGGGGGAATTGGTATGGCTACACCTTC
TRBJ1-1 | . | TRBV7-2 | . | CASNPQGTTEAFF | TGTGCCAGCAACCCGCAGGGGACCACTGAAGCTTTCTTT
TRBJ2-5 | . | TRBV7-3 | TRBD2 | CASSSPTSGKEAETQYF | TGTGCCAGCAGCTCACCGACTAGCGGGAAAGAAGCAGAGACCCAGTACTTC
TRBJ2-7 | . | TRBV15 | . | CATSTRTQWTYEQYF | TGTGCCACCAGCACCCGGACTCAGTGGACCTACGAGCAGTACTTC
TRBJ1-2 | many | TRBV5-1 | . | CASSTGTRDGYTF | TGCGCCAGCAGCACCGGGACAAGGGATGGCTACACCTTC
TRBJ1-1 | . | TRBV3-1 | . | CASSPRTGGEAFF | TGTGCCAGCAGCCCTCGGACCGGGGGCGAAGCTTTCTTT
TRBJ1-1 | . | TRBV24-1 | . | CATSGGDSNTEAFF | TGTGCCACCAGTGGGGGGGATTCAAACACTGAAGCTTTCTTT
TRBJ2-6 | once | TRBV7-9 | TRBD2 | CASSPYSGSGANVLTF | TGTGCCAGCAGCCCCTATAGCGGGAGTGGGGCCAACGTCCTGACTTTC
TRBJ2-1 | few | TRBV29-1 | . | CSALPDWYNEQFF | TGCAGCGCCCTCCCGGATTGGTACAATGAGCAGTTCTTC
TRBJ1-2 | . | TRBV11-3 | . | CASSLEGGLAGGYTF | TGTGCCAGCAGCTTAGAGGGAGGACTAGCGGGAGGCTACACCTTC
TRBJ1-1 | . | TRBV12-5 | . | CASDLQRDGHTEAFF | TGTGCTAGTGATTTGCAACGGGACGGTCACACTGAAGCTTTCTTT
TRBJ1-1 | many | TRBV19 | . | CASRQMNTEAFF | TGTGCCAGTAGACAGATGAACACTGAAGCTTTCTTT
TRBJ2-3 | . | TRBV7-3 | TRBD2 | CASSLTGRDTQYF | TGTGCCAGCAGCTTAACCGGGAGGGATACGCAGTATTTT
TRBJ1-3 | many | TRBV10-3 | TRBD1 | CAISERDRARSGNTIYF | TGTGCCATCAGTGAGCGGGACAGGGCCCGCTCTGGAAACACCATATATTTT
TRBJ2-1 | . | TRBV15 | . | CATSREGPTVYHEQFF | TGTGCCACCAGCAGAGAGGGGCCTACCGTTTATCATGAGCAGTTCTTC
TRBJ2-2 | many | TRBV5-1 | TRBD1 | CASRTGDTGELFF | TGCGCCAGCCGGACAGGGGACACCGGGGAGCTGTTTTTT
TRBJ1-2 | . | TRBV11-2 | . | CASSLGGTPGGYGYTF | TGTGCCAGCAGCTTAGGGGGGACGCCAGGAGGCTATGGCTACACCTTC
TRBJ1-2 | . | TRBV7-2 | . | CASSPLTSGRNEPTYGYTF | TGTGCCAGCAGCCCCCTGACTAGCGGGCGCAATGAGCCCACGTATGGCTACACCTTC
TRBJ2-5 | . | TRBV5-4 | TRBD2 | CASSLEGLGQETQYF | TGTGCCAGCAGCTTGGAGGGACTAGGCCAAGAGACCCAGTACTTC